This T cell receptor (beta chain) was documented in a study of cytomegalovirus exposure and HLA in healthy donors. About this clone: Its antigen is unknown.

The PCR contained 60 Vbeta and 13 Jbeta primers. The method was immunoSEQ multiplex PCR; TCRdb's version includes in-frame clones alone and lacks a portion of them. The table records roughly 110,000 clones, around 82% of them present only once. General study findings and limits: Using the classifier, cytomegalovirus status was reportedly diagnosed with high specificity and sensitivity. Later analysis identified several of the most significant clusters that appeared linked to common viral pathogens. Earlier analysis found most TCR beta V segments productive about 90% or about 30% of the time. Later examination showed HLA-associated TCR beta chains had greater clonal expansion than equally common others.

The sequenced sample consisted of PBMCs. The clonotype originates from a man between 50 and 59 years old in good health and CMV-seronegative.

The CDR3 reads CASSVTLTGGAGANVLTF. In DNA form, the CDR3 reads TGTGCCAGCAGCGTTACCCTTACAGGGGGTGCTGGGGCCAACGTCCTGACTTTC. J is TRBJ2-6 and V is TRBV9, with TRBD1 matching 8 bases. The CDR3 loop spans 18 amino acids. With 2 bases clipped from V and 2 bases from J, the junction kept 9 bases outside the gene matches. Germline CDR1 SGDLS, CDR2 YYNGEE.